This entry lists 20 T cell receptor beta chains sequenced from one sample in a study of blood T cell repertoires in COVID-19 (dated by TCRdb to 2018 to 2020). The library was produced with the immunoSEQ multiplex PCR assay. TCRdb took over this immuneACCESS table, retaining in-frame rearrangements with V and J assigned. Such tables are incomplete; in checked studies, under half of the missing clones stem from an unresolved V gene, and the remainder is unexplained. The sample table lists about 400,000 clones, more than 75% of them with a count of one. The top ten constitute about 3% of the sample. Sample: peripheral blood. The source is a human donor in a cohort sampled during active COVID-19.

This chain joins TRBV28 and TRBJ1-1; D is ambiguous. V lost 8 bases, J lost 2 bases, and 12 bases lay in between. This CDR3 has 13 residues. Germline CDR1 reads MDHEN; CDR2 reads SYDVKM. In DNA, the CDR3 is TGTGCCAGCTCAAGGAGGCTAAACACTGAAGCTTTCTTT. This encodes CASSRRLNTEAFF.

The V and J genes are TRBV27 and TRBJ2-2; 8 nucleotides agree with TRBD1. The CDR3 runs to 15 residues. The V gene's germline CDR1 is MNHEY and CDR2 SMNVEV (reference sequence). Trimming at V came to 7 bases and at J to 4 bases, leaving 8 bases not matched to a gene. CDR3 protein: CASTPGQGGTGELFF. The CDR3 coding sequence is TGTGCCAGCACCCCAGGACAGGGCGGCACCGGGGAGCTGTTTTTT.

The chain links TRBV9 to TRBJ2-3, with D possibly matching TRBD2 (6 bases). The V gene's germline CDR1 is SGDLS and CDR2 YYNGEE. This CDR3 comprises 18 residues. V lost 4 bases and J lost 4, with 25 bases in between. DNA for the CDR3: TGTGCCAGCAGCCCGAACGCCCGGGGGACCGCGGGCGCAGATACGCAGTATTTT. Its translation is CASSPNARGTAGADTQYF.

The chain couples TRBV3-1 (or the pseudogene TRBV3-2) to TRBJ2-5; TRBD2 aligns across 7 bases. The germline V gene has CDR1 LGHDT and CDR2 YNNKEL (reference sequence). The V gene end was trimmed by 1 base and the J gene end by 2 bases; junction bases not matched to a gene: 4. This CDR3 spans 15 amino acids. The CDR3 loop is CASSQVGDYQETQYF. The CDR3, as DNA: TGTGCCAGCAGCCAAGTAGGGGACTATCAAGAGACCCAGTACTTC.

The chain recombines TRBV30 with TRBJ1-1; possible D gene TRBD1, 6 bases. The V gene lost 5 bases and the J gene lost 5 bases, with 9 bases spanning the gap. Germline V gene data show CDR1 as GTSNPN and CDR2 as SVGIG (reference sequence). The CDR3 is 11 residues long. CDR3 nucleotide sequence: TGTGCCTGGTTCCAGGGGACTGAAGCTTTCTTT. This gives the protein CAWFQGTEAFF.

The J gene is TRBJ2-3, the V gene TRBV3-1 (or the pseudogene TRBV3-2), with TRBD2 matching 9 bases. The germline V gene has CDR1 LGHDT and CDR2 YNNKEL (reference sequence). This CDR3 spans 15 amino acids. The V and J ends lost 6 bases and 3 bases, in that order; junction bases with no gene match: 7. The CDR3 protein is CASSSSGRGTDTQYF. CDR3 coding DNA: TGTGCCAGCAGTAGTAGCGGGAGAGGGACAGATACGCAGTATTTT.

The genes are TRBV14 and TRBJ2-7; TRBD2 is a possible D gene (6 bases). CDR1 and CDR2 from the germline V gene are SGHDN and FVKESK. The CDR3 length is 13 residues. Trimming left V 5 bases short and J 4 bases short, with 12 bases between. DNA for the CDR3: TGTGCCAGCAGCAACCGGGACTCGTACGAGCAGTACTTC. Its translation is CASSNRDSYEQYF.

This clone showed up just once. This chain uses TRBV28 with TRBJ2-3; 8 bases fit TRBD2. CDR1 MDHEN and CDR2 SYDVKM come from the germline V gene. With 3 bases clipped from V and 0 bases from J, the junction kept 2 bases outside the gene matches. The CDR3 sequence is 15 residues long. This CDR3 is CASSFTSGSTDTQYF. The CDR3 nucleotides are TGTGCCAGCAGTTTTACTAGCGGAAGCACAGATACGCAGTATTTT.

The rearrangement links TRBV12-3 or TRBV12-4 to TRBJ2-3; TRBD1 matches at 9 bases. The CDR3 extends over 11 amino acids. J gave up 9 bases and V 8 bases, and 3 bases lay outside the gene matches. The CDR3 nucleotides read TGTGCCAGCTCCGGGACAGGGACGCAGTATTTT. Translating gives CASSGTGTQYF.

The CDR3 spells CASSEMGGKPQHF. CDR3 nucleotides: TGTGCCAGCAGTGAGATGGGGGGGAAGCCCCAGCATTTT. J is TRBJ1-5 and V is TRBV2; a weak D match, TRBD1 (5 bases). This CDR3 has 13 residues. In germline, CDR1 is SNHLY, CDR2 FYNNEI. The V and J ends lost 3 bases and 8 bases respectively, with 11 bases between them.

This sequence joins TRBV9 and TRBJ2-3, with D perhaps TRBD2 (5 bases). V was clipped by 0 bases and J by 2 bases, with 13 bases between them. There are 16 residues in the CDR3. Germline CDR1 reads SGDLS; CDR2 reads YYNGEE. CDR3: CASSVAAERITDTQYF. In DNA form, the CDR3 reads TGTGCCAGCAGCGTAGCCGCGGAGCGGATCACAGATACGCAGTATTTT.

J is TRBJ2-3 and V is TRBV9, with 10 bases matching TRBD2. CDR3 length equals 16 residues. The germline V gene has CDR1 SGDLS and CDR2 YYNGEE. J gave up 2 bases and V 2 bases, and 5 bases lay outside the gene matches. This CDR3 reads CASSVGLARFTDTQYF. Here the CDR3 DNA reads TGTGCCAGCAGCGTGGGACTAGCGAGATTCACAGATACGCAGTATTTT.

The chain uses TRBV5-1 and TRBJ2-7; tentatively, D is TRBD1 (5 bases). This CDR3 is 14 amino acids long. Trimming took off 5 bases at V and 3 bases at J, with 15 bases between the two ends. In germline, CDR1 is SGHRS, CDR2 YFSETQ. The CDR3 here is CASRKNRQDYEQYF. CDR3 nucleotides: TGCGCCAGCAGAAAAAACAGGCAGGACTACGAGCAGTACTTC.

The chain is built from TRBV10-3 and TRBJ1-6; TRBD1 might be the D (6 bases). V was pared by 3 bases and J by 10 bases, with 13 bases between. The germline gives CDR1 ENHRY, CDR2 SYGVKD. The CDR3 length is 14 residues. The CDR3 sequence: CAISEDQGISPLHF. The CDR3 DNA follows: TGTGCCATCAGTGAAGATCAGGGGATCTCACCCCTCCACTTT.

The V call is TRBV4-1, the J call TRBJ1-2, with 7 bases identical to TRBD1. Germline CDR1 is MGHRA and CDR2 is YSYEKL. The CDR3 totals 15 residues. V lost 0 bases to trimming and J lost 8 bases; unmatched junction nucleotides: 9. DNA for the CDR3: TGCGCCAGCAGCCAAGATGGCACAGGGGATGGGGGCTACACCTTC. Protein sequence: CASSQDGTGDGGYTF.

The chain links TRBV5-6 to TRBJ2-7; D might be TRBD2 (5 bases). The CDR3 has 14 residues. With 0 bases removed from V and 6 bases from J, the gap between germline ends came to 13 bases. The V gene's germline CDR1 is SGHDT and CDR2 YYEEEE. The CDR3 DNA reads TGTGCCAGCAGCTTGGCCCCCGGAGGAGGCGAGCAGTACTTC. Translation: CASSLAPGGGEQYF.

The gene calls are TRBV7-6 and TRBJ2-5; D possibly corresponds to TRBD1 (5 bases). Germline loops: CDR1 SGHVS, CDR2 FNYEAQ. V dropped 2 bases and J dropped 5 bases, with 9 bases sitting between them. This CDR3 region has 13 residues. This CDR3 reads CASSLQPGETQYF. The CDR3 nucleotides read TGTGCCAGCAGCTTACAGCCAGGGGAGACCCAGTACTTC.

V and J are TRBV3-1 (or the pseudogene TRBV3-2) and TRBJ2-7, with 10 bases matching TRBD2. After removal of 4 bases from V and 0 bases from J, the junction contained 15 bases not matched to a gene. Germline-derived CDR1 and CDR2 are LGHDT and YNNKEL (reference sequence). The CDR3 runs to 19 residues. DNA for the CDR3: TGTGCCAGCAGCCCTCGTGCCTCCGGGACTAGCGCGAGCTCCTACGAGCAGTACTTC. It is translated as CASSPRASGTSASSYEQYF.

The rearrangement uses TRBV6-5 and TRBJ2-7; TRBD1 agrees at 7 bases. Germline loops: CDR1 MNHEY, CDR2 SVGAGI. J lost 4 bases, V lost 4 bases, and 7 bases had no gene match. This CDR3 spans 14 amino acids. The CDR3 spells CASSCRDRGYEQYF. The CDR3, as DNA: TGTGCCAGCAGTTGCCGGGACAGAGGATACGAGCAGTACTTC.

The genes are TRBV4-1 and TRBJ2-7; D gene unclear. Germline V gene data show CDR1 as MGHRA and CDR2 as YSYEKL. Deletions cut 0 bases from V and 2 bases from J, with 8 bases between. The CDR3 contains 14 residues. The CDR3 DNA reads as TGCGCCAGCAGCCAAGAAGGCAGGACCTACGAGCAGTACTTC. It yields the protein CASSQEGRTYEQYF.